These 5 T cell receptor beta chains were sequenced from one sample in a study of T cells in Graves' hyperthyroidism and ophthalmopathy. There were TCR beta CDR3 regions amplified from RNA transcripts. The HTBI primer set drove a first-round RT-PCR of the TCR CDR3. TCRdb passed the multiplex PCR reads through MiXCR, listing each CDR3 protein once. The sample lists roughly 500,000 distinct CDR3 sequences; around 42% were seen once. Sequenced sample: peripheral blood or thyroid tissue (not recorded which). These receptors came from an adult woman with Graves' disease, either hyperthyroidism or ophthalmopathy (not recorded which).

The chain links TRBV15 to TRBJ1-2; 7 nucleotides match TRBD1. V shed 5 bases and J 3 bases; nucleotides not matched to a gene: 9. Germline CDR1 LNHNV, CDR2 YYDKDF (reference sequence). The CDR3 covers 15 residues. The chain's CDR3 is CATSLQGGFDYGYTF. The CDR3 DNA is TGTGCCACCAGCCTCCAGGGGGGGTTCGACTATGGCTACACCTTC.

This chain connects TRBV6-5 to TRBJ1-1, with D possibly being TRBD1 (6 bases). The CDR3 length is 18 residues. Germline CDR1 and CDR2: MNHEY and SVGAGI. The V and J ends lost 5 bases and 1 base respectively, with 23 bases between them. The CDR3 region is CASSETPGGQGTNTEAFF. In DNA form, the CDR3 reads TGTGCCAGCAGTGAAACCCCTGGGGGGCAGGGAACGAACACTGAAGCTTTCTTT.

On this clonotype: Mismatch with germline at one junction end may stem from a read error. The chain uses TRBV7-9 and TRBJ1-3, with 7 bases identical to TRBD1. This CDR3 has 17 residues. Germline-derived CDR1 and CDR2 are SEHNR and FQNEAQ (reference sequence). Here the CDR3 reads CASSLPGQQLTGNTVYF. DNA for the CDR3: TGTGCCAGCAGCTTACCGGGACAGCAATTGACTGGAAACACCGTATATTTT.

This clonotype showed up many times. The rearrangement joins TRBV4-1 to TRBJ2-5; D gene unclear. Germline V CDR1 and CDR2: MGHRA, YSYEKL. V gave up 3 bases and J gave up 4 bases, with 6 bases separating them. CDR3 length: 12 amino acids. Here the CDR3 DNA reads TGCGCCAGCAGCCACTTACCAGAGACCCAGTACTTC. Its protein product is CASSHLPETQYF.

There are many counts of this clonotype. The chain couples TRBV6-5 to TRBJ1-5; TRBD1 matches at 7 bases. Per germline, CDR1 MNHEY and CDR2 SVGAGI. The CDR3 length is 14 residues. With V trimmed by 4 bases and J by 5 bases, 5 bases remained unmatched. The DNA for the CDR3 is TGTGCCAGCAGTTCCACAGGGGAGGATCAGCCCCAGCATTTT. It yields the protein CASSSTGEDQPQHF.